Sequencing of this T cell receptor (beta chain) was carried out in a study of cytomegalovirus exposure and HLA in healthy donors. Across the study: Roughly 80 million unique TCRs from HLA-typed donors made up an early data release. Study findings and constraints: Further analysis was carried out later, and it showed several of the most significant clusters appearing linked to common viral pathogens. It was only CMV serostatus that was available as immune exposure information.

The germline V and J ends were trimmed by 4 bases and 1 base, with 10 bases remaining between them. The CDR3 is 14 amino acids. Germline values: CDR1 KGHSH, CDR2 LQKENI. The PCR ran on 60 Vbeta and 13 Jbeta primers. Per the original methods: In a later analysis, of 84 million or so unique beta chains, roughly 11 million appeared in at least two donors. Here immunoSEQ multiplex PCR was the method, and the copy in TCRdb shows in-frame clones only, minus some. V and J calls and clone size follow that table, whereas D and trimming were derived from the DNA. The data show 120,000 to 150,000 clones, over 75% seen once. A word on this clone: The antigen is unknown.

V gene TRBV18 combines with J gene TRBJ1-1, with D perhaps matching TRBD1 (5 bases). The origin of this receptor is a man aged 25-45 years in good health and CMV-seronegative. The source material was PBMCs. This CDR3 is CASSRQSSNTEAFF. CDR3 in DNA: TGTGCCAGCTCACGACAGTCTTCGAACACTGAAGCTTTCTTT.